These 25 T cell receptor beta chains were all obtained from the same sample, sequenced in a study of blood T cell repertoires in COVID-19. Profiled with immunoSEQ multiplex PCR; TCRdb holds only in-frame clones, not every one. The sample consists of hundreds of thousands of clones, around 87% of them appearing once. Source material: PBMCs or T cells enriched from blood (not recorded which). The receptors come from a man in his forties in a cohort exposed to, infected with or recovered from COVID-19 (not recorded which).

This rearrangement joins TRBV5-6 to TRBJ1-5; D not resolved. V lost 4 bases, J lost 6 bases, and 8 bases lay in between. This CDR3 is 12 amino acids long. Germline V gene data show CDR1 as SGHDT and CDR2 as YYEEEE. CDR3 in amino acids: CASSIGGQPQHF. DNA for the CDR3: TGTGCCAGCAGCATCGGAGGTCAGCCCCAGCATTTT.

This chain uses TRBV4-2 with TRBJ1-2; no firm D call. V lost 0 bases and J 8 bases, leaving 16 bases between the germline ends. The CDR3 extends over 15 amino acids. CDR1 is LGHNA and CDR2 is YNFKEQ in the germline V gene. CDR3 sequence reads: CASSQDRRGSHGYTF. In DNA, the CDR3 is TGTGCCAGCAGCCAAGATCGGCGGGGAAGTCACGGCTACACCTTC.

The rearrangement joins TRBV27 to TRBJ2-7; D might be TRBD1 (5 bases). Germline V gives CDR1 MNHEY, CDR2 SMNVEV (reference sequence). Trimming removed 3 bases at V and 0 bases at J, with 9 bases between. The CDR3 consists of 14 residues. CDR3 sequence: CASSFTGLSYEQYF. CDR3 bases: TGTGCCAGCAGTTTTACAGGCCTCTCCTACGAGCAGTACTTC.

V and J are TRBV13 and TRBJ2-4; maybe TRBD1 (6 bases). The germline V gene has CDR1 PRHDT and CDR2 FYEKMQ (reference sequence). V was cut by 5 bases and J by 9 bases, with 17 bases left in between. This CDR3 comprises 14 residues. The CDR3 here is CASSLQGRRGIQYF. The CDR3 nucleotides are TGTGCCAGCAGCCTACAGGGACGTAGGGGCATTCAGTACTTC.

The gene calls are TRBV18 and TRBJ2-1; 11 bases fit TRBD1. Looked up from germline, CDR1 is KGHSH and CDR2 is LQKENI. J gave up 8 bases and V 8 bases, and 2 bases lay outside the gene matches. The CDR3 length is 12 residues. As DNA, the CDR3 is TGTGCCAGCACGGGACAGGGGGATGAGCAGTTCTTC. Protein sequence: CASTGQGDEQFF.

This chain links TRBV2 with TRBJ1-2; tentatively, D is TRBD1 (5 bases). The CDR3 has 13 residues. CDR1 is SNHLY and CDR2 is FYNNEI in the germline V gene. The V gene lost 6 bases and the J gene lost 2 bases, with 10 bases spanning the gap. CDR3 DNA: TGTGCCAGCAGCGCCCGACAGAACTATGGCTACACCTTC. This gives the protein CASSARQNYGYTF.

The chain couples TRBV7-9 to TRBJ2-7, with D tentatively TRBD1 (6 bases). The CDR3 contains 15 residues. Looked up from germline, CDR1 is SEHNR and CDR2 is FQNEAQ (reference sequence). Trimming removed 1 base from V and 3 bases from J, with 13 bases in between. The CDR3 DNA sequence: TGTGCCAGCAGCTTAGTACAGGGAAATCACTACGAGCAGTACTTC. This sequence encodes CASSLVQGNHYEQYF.

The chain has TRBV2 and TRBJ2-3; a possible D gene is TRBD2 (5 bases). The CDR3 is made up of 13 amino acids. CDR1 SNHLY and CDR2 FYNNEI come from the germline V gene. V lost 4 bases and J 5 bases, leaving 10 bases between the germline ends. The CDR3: CASSGETGDTQYF. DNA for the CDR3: TGTGCCAGCAGTGGGGAGACCGGAGATACGCAGTATTTT.

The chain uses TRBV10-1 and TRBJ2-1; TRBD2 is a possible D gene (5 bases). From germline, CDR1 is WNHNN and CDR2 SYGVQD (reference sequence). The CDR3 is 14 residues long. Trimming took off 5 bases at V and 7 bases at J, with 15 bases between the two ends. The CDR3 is CASSRRGNGNEQFF. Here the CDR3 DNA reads TGCGCCAGCAGTAGACGGGGAAATGGGAATGAGCAGTTCTTC.

The CDR3 sequence is CASSRTGTGGYEQYF. The CDR3 region has the DNA TGTGCCAGCAGCCGCACCGGGACAGGAGGCTACGAGCAGTACTTC. The rearrangement uses TRBV6-5 and TRBJ2-7; TRBD1 matches at 8 bases. Germline assignment: CDR1 MNHEY and CDR2 SVGAGI. After removal of 6 bases from V and 3 bases from J, the junction contained 10 bases not matched to a gene. This CDR3 has 15 amino acids.

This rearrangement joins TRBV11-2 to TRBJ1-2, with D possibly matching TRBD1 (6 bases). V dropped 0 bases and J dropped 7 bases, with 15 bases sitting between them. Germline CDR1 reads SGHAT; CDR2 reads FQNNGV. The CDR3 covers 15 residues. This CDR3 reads CASSLEAGALGGYTF. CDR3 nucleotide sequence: TGTGCCAGCAGCTTAGAGGCGGGGGCCCTGGGTGGCTACACCTTC.

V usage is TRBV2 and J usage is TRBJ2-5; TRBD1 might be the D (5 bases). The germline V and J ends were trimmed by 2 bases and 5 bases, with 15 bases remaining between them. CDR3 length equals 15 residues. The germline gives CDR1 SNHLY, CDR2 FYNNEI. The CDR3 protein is CASSESRQYGETQYF. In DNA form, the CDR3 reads TGTGCCAGCAGTGAATCCCGACAGTACGGTGAGACCCAGTACTTC. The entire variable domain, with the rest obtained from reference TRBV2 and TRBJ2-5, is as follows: EPEVTQTPSHQVTQMGQEVILRCVPISNHLYFYWYRQILGQKVEFLVSFYNNEISEKSEIFDDQFSVERPDGSNFTLKIRSTKLEDSAMYFCASSESRQYGETQYFGPGTRLLVL.

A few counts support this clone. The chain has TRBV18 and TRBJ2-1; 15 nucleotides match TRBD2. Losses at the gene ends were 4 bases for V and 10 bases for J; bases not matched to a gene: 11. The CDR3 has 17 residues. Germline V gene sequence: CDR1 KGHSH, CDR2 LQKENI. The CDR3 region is CASSQTPGLAGGGEQFF. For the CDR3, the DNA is TGTGCCAGCTCACAGACCCCGGGACTAGCGGGAGGAGGAGAGCAGTTCTTC.

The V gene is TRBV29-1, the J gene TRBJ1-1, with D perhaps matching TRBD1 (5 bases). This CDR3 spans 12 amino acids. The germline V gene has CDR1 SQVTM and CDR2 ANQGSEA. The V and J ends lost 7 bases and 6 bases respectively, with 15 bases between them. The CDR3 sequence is CSGASGKAEAFF. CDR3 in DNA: TGCAGCGGTGCGTCAGGGAAGGCTGAAGCTTTCTTT.

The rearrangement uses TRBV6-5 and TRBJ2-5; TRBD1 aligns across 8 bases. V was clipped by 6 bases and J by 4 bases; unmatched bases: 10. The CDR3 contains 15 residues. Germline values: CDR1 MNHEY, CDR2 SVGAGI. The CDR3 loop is CASRTGTGRGETQYF. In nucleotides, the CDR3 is TGTGCCAGCAGAACCGGGACAGGACGAGGAGAGACCCAGTACTTC.

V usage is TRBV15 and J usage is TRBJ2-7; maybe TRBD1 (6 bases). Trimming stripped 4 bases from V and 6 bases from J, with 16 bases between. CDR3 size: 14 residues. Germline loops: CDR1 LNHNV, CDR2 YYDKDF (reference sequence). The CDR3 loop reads CATSITTGLGEQYF. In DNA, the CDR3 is TGTGCCACCAGCATCACAACAGGGCTTGGCGAGCAGTACTTC.

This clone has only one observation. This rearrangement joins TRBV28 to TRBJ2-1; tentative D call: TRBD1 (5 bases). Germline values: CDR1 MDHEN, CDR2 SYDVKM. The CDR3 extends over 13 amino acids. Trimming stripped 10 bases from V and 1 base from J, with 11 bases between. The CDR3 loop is CATGHASYNEQFF. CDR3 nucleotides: TGTGCCACCGGACATGCGTCCTACAATGAGCAGTTCTTC.

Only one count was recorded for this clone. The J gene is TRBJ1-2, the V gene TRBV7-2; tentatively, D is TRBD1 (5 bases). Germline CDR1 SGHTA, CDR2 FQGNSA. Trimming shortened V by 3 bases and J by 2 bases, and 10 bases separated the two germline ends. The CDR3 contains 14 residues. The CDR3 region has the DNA TGTGCCAGCAGCTTGGGACTGATGAACTATGGCTACACCTTC. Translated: CASSLGLMNYGYTF.

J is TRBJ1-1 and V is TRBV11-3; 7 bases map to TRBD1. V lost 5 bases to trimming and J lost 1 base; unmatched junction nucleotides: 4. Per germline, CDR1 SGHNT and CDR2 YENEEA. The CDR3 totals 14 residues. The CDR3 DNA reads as TGTGCCAGCAGCCAGACAGGGAGGAACACTGAAGCTTTCTTT. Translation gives CASSQTGRNTEAFF. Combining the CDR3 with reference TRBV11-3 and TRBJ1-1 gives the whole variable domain EAGVVQSPRYKIIEKKQPVAFWCNPISGHNTLYWYLQNLGQGPELLIRYENEEAVDDSQLPKDRFSAERLKGVDSTLKIQPAELGDSAVYLCASSQTGRNTEAFFGQGTRLTVV.

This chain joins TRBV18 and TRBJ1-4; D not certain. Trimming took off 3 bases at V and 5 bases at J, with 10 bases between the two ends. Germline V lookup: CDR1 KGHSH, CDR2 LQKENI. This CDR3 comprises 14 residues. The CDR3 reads CASSPRELNEKLFF. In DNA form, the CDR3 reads TGTGCCAGCTCACCTCGAGAGCTGAATGAAAAACTGTTTTTT.

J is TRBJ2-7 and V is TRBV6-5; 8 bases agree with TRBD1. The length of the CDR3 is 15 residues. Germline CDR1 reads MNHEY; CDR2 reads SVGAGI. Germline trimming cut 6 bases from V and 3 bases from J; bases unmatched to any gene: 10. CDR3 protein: CASSRTGGLHYEQYF. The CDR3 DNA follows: TGTGCCAGCAGCAGAACAGGGGGATTACACTACGAGCAGTACTTC.

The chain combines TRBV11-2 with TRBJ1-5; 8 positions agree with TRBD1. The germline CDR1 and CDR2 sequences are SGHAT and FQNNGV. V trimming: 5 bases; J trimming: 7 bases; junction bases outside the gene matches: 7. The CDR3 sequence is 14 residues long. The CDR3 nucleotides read TGTGCCAGCAGCCCCGGGACAGGAAGACAGCCCCAGCATTTT. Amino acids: CASSPGTGRQPQHF. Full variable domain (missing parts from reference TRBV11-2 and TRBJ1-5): EAGVAQSPRYKIIEKRQSVAFWCNPISGHATLYWYQQILGQGPKLLIQFQNNGVVDDSQLPKDRFSAERLKGVDSTLKIQPAKLEDSAVYLCASSPGTGRQPQHFGDGTRLSIL.

The CDR3 DNA is TGCAGTGCTAGTTTGGGACTAGCGGGAGATCAGTACTTC. Encoded protein: CSASLGLAGDQYF. The chain links TRBV20-1 to TRBJ2-7, with 14 bases identical to TRBD2. The CDR3 extends over 13 amino acids. Trimming at V came to 3 bases and at J to 10 bases, leaving 5 bases not matched to a gene. Germline CDR1 is DFQATT and CDR2 is SNEGSKA (reference sequence).

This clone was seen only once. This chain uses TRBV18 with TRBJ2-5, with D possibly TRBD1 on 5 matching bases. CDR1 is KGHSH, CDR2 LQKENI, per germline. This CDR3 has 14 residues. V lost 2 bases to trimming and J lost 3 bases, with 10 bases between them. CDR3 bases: TGTGCCAGCTCACCAACCCTAGGGGAAGAGACCCAGTACTTC. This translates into CASSPTLGEETQYF.

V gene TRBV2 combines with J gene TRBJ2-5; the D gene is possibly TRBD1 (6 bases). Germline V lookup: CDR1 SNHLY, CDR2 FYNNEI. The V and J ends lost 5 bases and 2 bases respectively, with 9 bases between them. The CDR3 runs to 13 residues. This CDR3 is CASSRDTQETQYF. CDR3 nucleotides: TGTGCCAGCAGTCGGGACACACAAGAGACCCAGTACTTC.